Below, one T cell receptor beta chain is given with its context. In the study's own analysis: Amplifying reference gene primers gave estimates of nucleated cell counts. Clones were read by immunoSEQ multiplex PCR, and TCRdb kept only the in-frame ones, dropping some. The DNA was the basis for D and trimming; V, J and clone size are from that table. This table holds under 100,000 clones, around four fifths found once. Trimming took off 3 bases at V and 4 bases at J, with 8 bases between the two ends. This CDR3 has 13 amino acids. Germline assignment: CDR1 SGHRS and CDR2 YFSETQ. This record belongs to a study of blood T cell repertoires in COVID-19. About the study: Donors in the United States, Italy and Spain gave samples during acute or convalescent COVID-19. Sources were T cells, B-cell-depleted T cells, or PBMCs; the material itself was cDNA or gDNA.

The receptor comes from a man older than 75 with active or convalescent COVID-19. The specimen sequenced was peripheral blood. The V call is TRBV5-1, the J call TRBJ2-1, with D unresolved. CDR3 protein: CASSSTSYNEQFF. CDR3 DNA: TGCGCCAGCAGCTCAACTTCTTACAATGAGCAGTTCTTC.